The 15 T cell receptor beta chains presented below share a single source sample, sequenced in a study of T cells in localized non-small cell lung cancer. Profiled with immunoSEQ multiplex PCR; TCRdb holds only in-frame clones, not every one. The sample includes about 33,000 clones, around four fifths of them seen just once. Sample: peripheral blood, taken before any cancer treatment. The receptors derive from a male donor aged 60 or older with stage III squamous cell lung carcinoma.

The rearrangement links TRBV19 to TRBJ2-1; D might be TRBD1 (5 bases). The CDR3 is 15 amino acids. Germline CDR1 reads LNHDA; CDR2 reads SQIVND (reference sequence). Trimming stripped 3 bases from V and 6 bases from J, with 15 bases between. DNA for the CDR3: TGTGCCAGTAGTATTGGGGCTACGGGCGGCAATGAGCAGTTCTTC. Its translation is CASSIGATGGNEQFF.

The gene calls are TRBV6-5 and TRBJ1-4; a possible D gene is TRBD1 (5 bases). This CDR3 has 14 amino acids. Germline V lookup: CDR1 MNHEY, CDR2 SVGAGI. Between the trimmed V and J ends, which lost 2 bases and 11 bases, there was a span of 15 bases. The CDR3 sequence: CASSYGGTGGKLFF. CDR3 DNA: TGTGCCAGCAGTTACGGGGGTACGGGGGGGAAACTGTTTTTT.

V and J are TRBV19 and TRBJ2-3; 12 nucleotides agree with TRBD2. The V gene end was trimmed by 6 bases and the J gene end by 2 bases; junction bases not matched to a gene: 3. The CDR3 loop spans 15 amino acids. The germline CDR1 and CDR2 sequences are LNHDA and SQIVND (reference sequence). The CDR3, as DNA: TGTGCCAGTAGAGGACTAGCGGGATACACAGATACGCAGTATTTT. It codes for CASRGLAGYTDTQYF. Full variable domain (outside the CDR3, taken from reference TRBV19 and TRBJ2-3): DGGITQSPKYLFRKEGQNVTLSCEQNLNHDAMYWYRQDPGQGLRLIYYSQIVNDFQKGDIAEGYSVSREKKESFPLTVTSAQKNPTAFYLCASRGLAGYTDTQYFGPGTRLTVL.

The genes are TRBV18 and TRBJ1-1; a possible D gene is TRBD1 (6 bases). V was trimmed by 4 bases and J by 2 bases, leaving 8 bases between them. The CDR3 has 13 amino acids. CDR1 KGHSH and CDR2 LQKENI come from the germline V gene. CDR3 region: CASSQGGNTEAFF. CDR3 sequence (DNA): TGTGCCAGCTCACAGGGGGGAAACACTGAAGCTTTCTTT.

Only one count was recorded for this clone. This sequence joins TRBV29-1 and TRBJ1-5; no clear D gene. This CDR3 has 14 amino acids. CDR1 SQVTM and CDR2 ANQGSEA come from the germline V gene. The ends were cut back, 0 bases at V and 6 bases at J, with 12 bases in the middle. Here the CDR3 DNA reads TGCAGCGTTGAAGATCCGGTAAGGAGTCAGCCCCAGCATTTT. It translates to CSVEDPVRSQPQHF.

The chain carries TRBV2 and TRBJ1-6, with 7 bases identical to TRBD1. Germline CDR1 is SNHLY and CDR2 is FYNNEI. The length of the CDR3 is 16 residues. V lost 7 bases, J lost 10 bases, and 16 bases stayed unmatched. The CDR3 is CASTPDRGTVNSPLHF. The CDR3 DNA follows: TGTGCCAGCACCCCAGACCGAGGGACAGTCAACTCACCCCTCCACTTT.

The CDR3 loop reads CASSQTPGTSATYEQYF. As DNA, the CDR3 is TGCGCCAGCAGCCAAACTCCCGGGACTAGCGCCACCTACGAGCAGTACTTC. The gene calls are TRBV4-1 and TRBJ2-7; 10 bases line up with TRBD2. V was clipped by 2 bases and J by 2 bases; unmatched bases: 9. Per the germline V gene, CDR1 is MGHRA and CDR2 is YSYEKL. The CDR3 is made up of 17 amino acids.

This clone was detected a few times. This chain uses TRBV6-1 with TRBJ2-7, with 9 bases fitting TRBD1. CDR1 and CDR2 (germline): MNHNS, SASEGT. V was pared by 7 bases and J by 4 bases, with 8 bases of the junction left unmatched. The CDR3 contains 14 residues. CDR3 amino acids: CASTLDRGPYEQYF. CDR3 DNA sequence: TGTGCCAGCACCCTGGACAGGGGACCTTACGAGCAGTACTTC.

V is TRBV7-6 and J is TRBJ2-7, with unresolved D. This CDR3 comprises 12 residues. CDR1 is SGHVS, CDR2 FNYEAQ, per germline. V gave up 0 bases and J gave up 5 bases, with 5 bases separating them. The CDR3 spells CASSLASNEQYF. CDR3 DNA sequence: TGTGCCAGCAGCTTAGCTTCGAACGAGCAGTACTTC.

The CDR3 loop is CATSRDQVEQFF. The CDR3 coding sequence is TGTGCCACCAGCAGAGATCAAGTTGAGCAGTTCTTC. The J gene is TRBJ2-1, the V gene TRBV15; D is unresolved. The CDR3 sequence is 12 residues long. Trimming removed 0 bases at V and 9 bases at J, with 6 bases between. The germline V gene encodes CDR1 LNHNV and CDR2 YYDKDF (reference sequence).

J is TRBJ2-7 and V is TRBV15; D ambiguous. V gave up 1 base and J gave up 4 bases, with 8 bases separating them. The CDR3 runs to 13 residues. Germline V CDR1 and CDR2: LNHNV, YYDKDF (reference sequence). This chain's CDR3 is CATSRVSGYEQYF. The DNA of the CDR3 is TGTGCCACCAGCAGAGTATCAGGTTACGAGCAGTACTTC.

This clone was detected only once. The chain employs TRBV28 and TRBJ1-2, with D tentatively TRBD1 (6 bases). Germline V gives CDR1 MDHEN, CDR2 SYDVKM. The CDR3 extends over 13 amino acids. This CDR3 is CAGSPGASYGYTF. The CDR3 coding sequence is TGTGCGGGGAGTCCGGGGGCCTCCTATGGCTACACCTTC.

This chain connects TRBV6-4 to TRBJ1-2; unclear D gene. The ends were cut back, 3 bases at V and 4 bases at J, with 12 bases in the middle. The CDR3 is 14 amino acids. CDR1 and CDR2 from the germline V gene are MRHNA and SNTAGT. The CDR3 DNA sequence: TGTGCCAGCAGTGAGGGTATACGGGGCTATGGCTACACCTTC. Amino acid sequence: CASSEGIRGYGYTF.

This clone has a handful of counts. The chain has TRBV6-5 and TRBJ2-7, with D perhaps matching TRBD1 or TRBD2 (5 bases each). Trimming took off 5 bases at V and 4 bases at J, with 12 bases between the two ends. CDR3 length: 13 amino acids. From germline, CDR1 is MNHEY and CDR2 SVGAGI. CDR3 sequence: CASSPGTGYEQYF. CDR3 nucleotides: TGTGCCAGCAGTCCCGGGACGGGTTACGAGCAGTACTTC.

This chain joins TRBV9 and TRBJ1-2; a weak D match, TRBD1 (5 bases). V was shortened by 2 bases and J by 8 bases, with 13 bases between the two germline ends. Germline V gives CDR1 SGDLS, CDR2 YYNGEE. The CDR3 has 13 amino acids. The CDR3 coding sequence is TGTGCCAGCAGCGTGTCGGGCAGGGCGGGCTACACCTTC. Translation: CASSVSGRAGYTF.